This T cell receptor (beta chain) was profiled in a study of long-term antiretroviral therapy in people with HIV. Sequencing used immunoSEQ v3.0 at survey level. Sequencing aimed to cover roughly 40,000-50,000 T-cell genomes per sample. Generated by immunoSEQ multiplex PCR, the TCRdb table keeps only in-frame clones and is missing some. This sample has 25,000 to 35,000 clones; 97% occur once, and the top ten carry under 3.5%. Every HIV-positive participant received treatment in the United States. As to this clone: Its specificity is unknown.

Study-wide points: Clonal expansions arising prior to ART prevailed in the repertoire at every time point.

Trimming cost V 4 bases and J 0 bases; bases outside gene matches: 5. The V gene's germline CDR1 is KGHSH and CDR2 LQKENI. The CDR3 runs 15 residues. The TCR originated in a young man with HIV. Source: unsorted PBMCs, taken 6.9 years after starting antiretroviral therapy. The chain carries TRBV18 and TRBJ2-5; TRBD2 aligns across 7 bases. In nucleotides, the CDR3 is TGTGCCAGCTCACTTCGGGGGGTTCACCAAGAGACCCAGTACTTC. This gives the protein CASSLRGVHQETQYF.